Shown below are 16 T cell receptor beta chains from a single sample sequenced in a study of STAT5B mutations in CD4+ large granular lymphocyte leukemia. TCRdb's table, derived via immunoSEQ multiplex PCR, lists solely in-frame clones and lacks some. The data show some 41,000 clones, with roughly 84% seen just once and approximately 0.33% held by the top ten. Sequencing was done on a sample of CD4+ T cells from blood buffy coats. These receptors were taken from a human donor in good health.

V is TRBV7-2 and J is TRBJ2-3; 8 bases fit TRBD2. The CDR3 runs 15 residues. Unmatched junction bases numbered 5, after V lost 5 bases and J lost 1 base. The V gene's germline CDR1 is SGHTA and CDR2 FQGNSA. CDR3 sequence reads: CASSRTSGGTDTQYF. The DNA for the CDR3 is TGTGCCAGCAGCCGTACTAGCGGAGGCACAGATACGCAGTATTTT.

V gene TRBV6-5 combines with J gene TRBJ2-1, with 11 bases lining up with TRBD1. Germline lookup yields CDR1 MNHEY and CDR2 SVGAGI. The CDR3 runs 14 residues. V lost 5 bases, J lost 6 bases, and 3 bases stayed unmatched. CDR3 loop: CASSPGQGVNEQFF. DNA of the CDR3: TGTGCCAGCAGTCCGGGACAGGGGGTCAATGAGCAGTTCTTC.

The rearrangement links TRBV6-5 to TRBJ2-4; D possibly matches TRBD1 or TRBD2 (5 bases each). The V gene lost 4 bases and the J gene lost 0 bases, with 13 bases spanning the gap. The CDR3 is made up of 16 amino acids. The germline gives CDR1 MNHEY, CDR2 SVGAGI. Written as DNA, the CDR3 is TGTGCCAGCAGTTCCCAGGGAGTATTAGCCAAAAACATTCAGTACTTC. It codes for CASSSQGVLAKNIQYF.

V and J are TRBV10-2 and TRBJ1-5; the D is unclear. CDR1 and CDR2 (germline): WSHSY, SAAADI. The CDR3 spans 14 residues. Trimming cost V 5 bases and J 0 bases, with 8 bases left between them. The CDR3 sequence is CASSPANSNQPQHF. The CDR3 DNA follows: TGCGCCAGCAGTCCCGCCAATAGCAATCAGCCCCAGCATTTT.

The rearrangement links TRBV18 to TRBJ2-5; 10 nucleotides line up with TRBD1. V lost 3 bases, J lost 5 bases, and 6 bases stayed unmatched. CDR1 KGHSH and CDR2 LQKENI come from the germline V gene. The CDR3 runs to 15 residues. Written as DNA, the CDR3 is TGTGCCAGCTCACCGCGACAGGGGGCAGGGGAGACCCAGTACTTC. It translates to CASSPRQGAGETQYF.

This clone was seen once. V and J are TRBV18 and TRBJ2-7, with TRBD2 matching over 8 bases. The germline V gene has CDR1 KGHSH and CDR2 LQKENI. The CDR3 has 14 residues. J lost 0 bases, V lost 10 bases, and 8 bases had no gene match. Written as DNA, the CDR3 is TGTGCCACCTCCCAGCGGGAGAGCTCCTACGAGCAGTACTTC. Encoded protein: CATSQRESSYEQYF.

The chain uses TRBV27 and TRBJ1-5; 7 bases map to TRBD1. V lost 5 bases to trimming and J lost 5 bases; unmatched junction nucleotides: 6. CDR3 length: 14 residues. Germline CDR1 reads MNHEY; CDR2 reads SMNVEV (reference sequence). CDR3 amino acids: CASSPQGYYQPQHF. As DNA, the CDR3 is TGTGCCAGCAGTCCACAGGGGTATTATCAGCCCCAGCATTTT.

The V call is TRBV19, the J call TRBJ2-3, with 8 bases identical to TRBD1. The germline V gene encodes CDR1 LNHDA and CDR2 SQIVND (reference sequence). The CDR3 extends over 16 amino acids. Unmatched junction bases numbered 10, after V lost 4 bases and J lost 4 bases. The CDR3 loop is CASSTRTGRGADTQYF. The CDR3 nucleotides are TGTGCCAGTAGTACGCGGACAGGGCGAGGTGCAGATACGCAGTATTTT.

The chain has TRBV19 and TRBJ1-2; TRBD1 might be the D (5 bases). Germline-derived CDR1 and CDR2 are LNHDA and SQIVND (reference sequence). The CDR3 has 16 residues. V lost 4 bases, J lost 4 bases, and 19 bases lay in between. The CDR3 region is CASSTDGAAQSYGYTF. The CDR3 region has the DNA TGTGCCAGTAGTACGGATGGGGCAGCTCAGTCCTATGGCTACACCTTC.

This clone was recorded once. The gene calls are TRBV19 and TRBJ1-2; D gene ambiguous. The germline V and J ends were trimmed by 3 bases and 0 bases, with 11 bases remaining between them. Per the germline V gene, CDR1 is LNHDA and CDR2 is SQIVND (reference sequence). There are 15 residues in the CDR3. In nucleotides, the CDR3 is TGTGCCAGTAGTATTGCCAGACCTTCTAACTATGGCTACACCTTC. Amino acid sequence: CASSIARPSNYGYTF.

The rearrangement joins TRBV7-8 to TRBJ2-2; D is uncertain. V gave up 5 bases and J gave up 1 base, with 14 bases separating them. This CDR3 region has 16 residues. Germline V gene data show CDR1 as SGHVS and CDR2 as FQNEAQ. CDR3 protein: CASSPRPTVNTGELFF. The CDR3 DNA reads as TGTGCCAGCAGCCCAAGACCGACCGTGAACACCGGGGAGCTGTTTTTT.

The CDR3 reads CASSRGQGSGTEAFF. For the CDR3, the DNA is TGCGCCAGCAGTCGGGGACAGGGGTCGGGAACTGAAGCTTTCTTT. The chain joins TRBV5-1 to TRBJ1-1; 10 bases agree with TRBD1. This CDR3 is built from 15 residues. The trim removed 5 bases at V and 5 bases at J, leaving 9 bases unmatched. CDR1 is SGHRS, CDR2 YFSETQ, per germline. Together with reference TRBV5-1 and TRBJ1-1, the CDR3 gives the full variable domain: KAGVTQTPRYLIKTRGQQVTLSCSPISGHRSVSWYQQTPGQGLQFLFEYFSETQRNKGNFPGRFSGRQFSNSRSEMNVSTLELGDSALYLCASSRGQGSGTEAFFGQGTRLTVV.

The chain has TRBV4-1 and TRBJ2-7, with D perhaps matching TRBD2 (6 bases). Per germline, CDR1 MGHRA and CDR2 YSYEKL. The CDR3 spans 20 residues. The V gene lost 1 base and the J gene lost 4 bases, with 29 bases spanning the gap. The DNA for the CDR3 is TGCGCCAGCAGCCAAGCCCTCGGCGGAGGGAGCTACTTCCCACCTTACGAGCAGTACTTC. Amino acids: CASSQALGGGSYFPPYEQYF.

V and J are TRBV6-1 and TRBJ2-3; 10 bases agree with TRBD1. CDR3 size: 12 residues. CDR1 and CDR2 (germline): MNHNS, SASEGT. The CDR3: CAGTGDTDTQYF. The DNA of the CDR3 is TGTGCGGGGACAGGGGACACAGATACGCAGTATTTT.

This clone was picked up a small number of times. The chain uses TRBV27 and TRBJ1-2, with D unresolved. The germline gives CDR1 MNHEY, CDR2 SMNVEV (reference sequence). The CDR3 is 13 amino acids. Trimming pared 3 bases from V and 4 bases from J, leaving 9 bases between. The CDR3 DNA reads as TGTGCCAGCAGTTTCTCGCCCTCCTATGGCTACACCTTC. Amino acid sequence: CASSFSPSYGYTF.

CDR3 residues: CASSPLAEETQYF. The CDR3, as DNA: TGTGCCAGCAGCCCATTAGCGGAAGAGACCCAGTACTTC. The chain joins TRBV11-2 to TRBJ2-5; a weak D match, TRBD2 (6 bases). Germline lookup yields CDR1 SGHAT and CDR2 FQNNGV. The CDR3 contains 13 residues. The V gene lost 5 bases and the J gene lost 3 bases, with 10 bases spanning the gap.